The text below deals with one T cell receptor beta chain. Its antigen is not identified. After extraction with the RNeasy kit, about 0.45 to 1 ug of the RNA was reverse transcribed using random hexamers. TCRdb reprocessed the immunoSEQ multiplex PCR reads with MiXCR, giving one entry per CDR3 protein. Of over 140,000 distinct CDR3 sequences listed, 85% to 95% are singletons. The data belong to a study of CD8 T cells in Susac syndrome. About the study: Active disease was present in more than five of the sequenced Susac syndrome patients, and remission in roughly 8. Broader study findings: A relatively small number of individuals underwent TCR sequencing and HLA analysis.

The CDR3 contains 13 residues. From germline, CDR1 is SNHLY and CDR2 FYNNEI. V was clipped by 6 bases and J by 2 bases, with 10 bases between them. Specimen: CD4+ T cells from PBMCs. The rearrangement joins TRBV2 to TRBJ1-2; D is unclear. The receptor was derived from a human donor with Susac syndrome. The chain's CDR3 is CASSPSGNYGYTF. Written as DNA, the CDR3 is TGTGCCAGCAGCCCCTCGGGAAACTATGGCTACACCTTC.